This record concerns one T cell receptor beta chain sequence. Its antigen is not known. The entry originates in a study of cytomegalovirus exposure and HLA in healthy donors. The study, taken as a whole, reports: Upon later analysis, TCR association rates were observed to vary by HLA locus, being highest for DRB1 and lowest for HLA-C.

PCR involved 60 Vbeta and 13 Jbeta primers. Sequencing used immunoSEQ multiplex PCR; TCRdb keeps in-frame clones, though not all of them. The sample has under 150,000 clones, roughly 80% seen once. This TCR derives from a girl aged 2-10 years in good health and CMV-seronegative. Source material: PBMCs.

The CDR3 bases are TGTGCCAGCAGTTTCGTTGAGGGACTAGCCTCCTACAATGAGCAGTTCTTC. It specifies CASSFVEGLASYNEQFF. The chain has TRBV28 and TRBJ2-1; 9 bases are a match to TRBD2. V lost 3 bases and J lost 0; bases outside the gene matches: 6. The CDR3 is 17 residues long. CDR1 and CDR2 from the germline V gene are MDHEN and SYDVKM.